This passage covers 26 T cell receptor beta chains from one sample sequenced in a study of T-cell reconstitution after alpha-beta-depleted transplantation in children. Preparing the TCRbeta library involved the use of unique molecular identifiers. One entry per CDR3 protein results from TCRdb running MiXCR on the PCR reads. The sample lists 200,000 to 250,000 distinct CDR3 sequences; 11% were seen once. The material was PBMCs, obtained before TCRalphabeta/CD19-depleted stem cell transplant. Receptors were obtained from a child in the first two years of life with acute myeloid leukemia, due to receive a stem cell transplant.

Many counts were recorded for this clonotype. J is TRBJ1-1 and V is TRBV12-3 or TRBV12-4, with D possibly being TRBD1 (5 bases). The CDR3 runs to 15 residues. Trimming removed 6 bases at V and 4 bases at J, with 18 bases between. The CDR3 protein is CASSRKFGGGTEAFF. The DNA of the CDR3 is TGTGCCAGCAGCCGCAAGTTTGGGGGGGGCACTGAAGCTTTCTTT.

The CDR3 protein is CASSRGRQGAHTEAFF. CDR3 in DNA: TGTGCCAGCAGCCGGGGTCGACAGGGGGCTCACACTGAAGCTTTCTTT. The chain carries TRBV7-9 and TRBJ1-1; 10 bases line up with TRBD1. The CDR3 loop spans 16 amino acids. Germline V gives CDR1 SEHNR, CDR2 FQNEAQ (reference sequence). V lost 5 bases, J lost 3 bases, and 9 bases stayed unmatched.

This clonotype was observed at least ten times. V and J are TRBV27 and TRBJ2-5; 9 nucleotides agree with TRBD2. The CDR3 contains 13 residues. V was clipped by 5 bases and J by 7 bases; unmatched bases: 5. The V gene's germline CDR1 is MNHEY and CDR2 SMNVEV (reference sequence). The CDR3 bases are TGTGCCAGCAGTGTCGCTAGCGGGGTGACCCAGTACTTC. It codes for CASSVASGVTQYF.

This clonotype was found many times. The CDR3 nucleotides are TGTGCCAGCAGCCAAGGGTTTATGAACACTGAAGCTTTCTTT. Residues: CASSQGFMNTEAFF. The chain carries TRBV3-1 and TRBJ1-1; D is uncertain. The CDR3 consists of 14 residues. Trimming removed 1 base from V and 0 bases from J, with 6 bases in between. The V gene's germline CDR1 is LGHDT and CDR2 YNNKEL (reference sequence).

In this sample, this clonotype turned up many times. CDR3 residues: CASTRRTGTGGQETQYF. The CDR3 DNA reads as TGTGCCAGCACCCGTCGTACCGGGACAGGGGGGCAAGAGACCCAGTACTTC. V and J are TRBV7-9 and TRBJ2-5, with 11 bases identical to TRBD1. After removal of 7 bases from V and 2 bases from J, the junction contained 12 bases not matched to a gene. Germline V lookup: CDR1 SEHNR, CDR2 FQNEAQ (reference sequence). The CDR3 contains 17 residues.

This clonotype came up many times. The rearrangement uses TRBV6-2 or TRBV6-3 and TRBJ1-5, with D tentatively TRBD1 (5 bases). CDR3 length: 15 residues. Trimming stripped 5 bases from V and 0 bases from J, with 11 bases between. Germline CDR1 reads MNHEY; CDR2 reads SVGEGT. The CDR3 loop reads CASSRQTYSNQPQHF. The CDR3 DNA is TGTGCCAGCAGTCGACAGACGTATAGCAATCAGCCCCAGCATTTT.

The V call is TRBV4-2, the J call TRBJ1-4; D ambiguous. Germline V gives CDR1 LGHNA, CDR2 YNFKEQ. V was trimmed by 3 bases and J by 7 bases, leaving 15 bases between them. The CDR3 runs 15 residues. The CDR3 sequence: CASSQAPDSGEKLFF. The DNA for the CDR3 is TGTGCCAGCAGCCAGGCACCTGACTCTGGTGAAAAACTGTTTTTT.

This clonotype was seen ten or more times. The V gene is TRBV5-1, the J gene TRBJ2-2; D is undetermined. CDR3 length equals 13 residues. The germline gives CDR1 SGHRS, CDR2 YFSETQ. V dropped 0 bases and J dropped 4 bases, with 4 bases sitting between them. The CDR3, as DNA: TGCGCCAGCAGCTTGGTAACCACCGGGGAGCTGTTTTTT. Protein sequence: CASSLVTTGELFF. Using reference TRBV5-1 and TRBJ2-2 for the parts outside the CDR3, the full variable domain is KAGVTQTPRYLIKTRGQQVTLSCSPISGHRSVSWYQQTPGQGLQFLFEYFSETQRNKGNFPGRFSGRQFSNSRSEMNVSTLELGDSALYLCASSLVTTGELFFGEGSRLTVL.

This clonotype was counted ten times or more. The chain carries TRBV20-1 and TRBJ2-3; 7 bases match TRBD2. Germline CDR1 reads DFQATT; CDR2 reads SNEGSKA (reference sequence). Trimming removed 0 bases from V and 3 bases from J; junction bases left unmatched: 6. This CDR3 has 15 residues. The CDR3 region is CSARDHAGETDTQYF. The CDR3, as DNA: TGCAGTGCTAGAGATCACGCGGGAGAAACAGATACGCAGTATTTT.

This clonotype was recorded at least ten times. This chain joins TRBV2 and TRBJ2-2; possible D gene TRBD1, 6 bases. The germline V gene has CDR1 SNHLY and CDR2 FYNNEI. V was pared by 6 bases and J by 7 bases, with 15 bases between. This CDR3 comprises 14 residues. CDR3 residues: CASRLRQAGGELFF. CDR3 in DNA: TGTGCCAGCAGATTGAGACAGGCTGGCGGGGAGCTGTTTTTT.

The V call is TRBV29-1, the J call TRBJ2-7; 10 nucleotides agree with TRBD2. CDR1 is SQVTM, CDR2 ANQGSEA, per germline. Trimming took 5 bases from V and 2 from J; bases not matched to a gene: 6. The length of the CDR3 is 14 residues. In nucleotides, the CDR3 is TGCAGCGTTTACTCCGGGACTAGCGCCTACGAGCAGTACTTC. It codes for CSVYSGTSAYEQYF.

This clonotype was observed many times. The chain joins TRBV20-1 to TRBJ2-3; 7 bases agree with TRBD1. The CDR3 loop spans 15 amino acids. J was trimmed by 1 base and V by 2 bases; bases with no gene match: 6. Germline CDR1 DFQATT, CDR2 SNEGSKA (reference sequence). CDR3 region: CSARLPQGRTDTQYF. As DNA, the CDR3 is TGCAGTGCTAGACTTCCACAGGGGCGCACAGATACGCAGTATTTT.

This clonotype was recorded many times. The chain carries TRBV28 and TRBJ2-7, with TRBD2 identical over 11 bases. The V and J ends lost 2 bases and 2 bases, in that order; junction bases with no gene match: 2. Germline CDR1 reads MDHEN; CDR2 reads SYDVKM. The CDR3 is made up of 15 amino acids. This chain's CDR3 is CASSLVSGRAYEQYF. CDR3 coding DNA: TGTGCCAGCAGTTTAGTTAGCGGGAGGGCCTACGAGCAGTACTTC.

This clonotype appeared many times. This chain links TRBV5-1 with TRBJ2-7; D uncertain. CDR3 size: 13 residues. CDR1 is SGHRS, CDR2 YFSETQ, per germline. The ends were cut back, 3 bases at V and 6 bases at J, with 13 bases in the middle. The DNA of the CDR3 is TGCGCCAGCAGCTCCGGGCTAAGGAGCGAGCAGTACTTC. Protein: CASSSGLRSEQYF.

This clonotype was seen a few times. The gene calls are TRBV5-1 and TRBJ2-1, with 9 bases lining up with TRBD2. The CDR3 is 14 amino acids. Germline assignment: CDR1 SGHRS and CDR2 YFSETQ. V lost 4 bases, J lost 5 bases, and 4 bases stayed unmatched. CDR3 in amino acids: CASSRWTSDNEQFF. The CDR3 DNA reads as TGCGCCAGCAGCCGATGGACTAGCGACAATGAGCAGTTCTTC.

The CDR3 reads CASSLRPGQGNTGELFF. The CDR3 nucleotides are TGTGCCAGCAGCCTCCGTCCGGGACAGGGAAACACCGGGGAGCTGTTTTTT. The V call is TRBV7-2, the J call TRBJ2-2; the match to TRBD1 covers 9 bases. CDR1 and CDR2 (germline): SGHTA, FQGNSA. The CDR3 is 17 residues long. After removal of 5 bases from V and 2 bases from J, the junction contained 9 bases not matched to a gene.

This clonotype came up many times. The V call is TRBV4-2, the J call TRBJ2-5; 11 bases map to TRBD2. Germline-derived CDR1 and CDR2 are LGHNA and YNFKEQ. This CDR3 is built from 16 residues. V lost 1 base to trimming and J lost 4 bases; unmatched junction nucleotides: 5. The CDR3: CASSQGWLAGGETQYF. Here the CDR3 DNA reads TGTGCCAGCAGCCAAGGATGGCTAGCGGGAGGAGAGACCCAGTACTTC.

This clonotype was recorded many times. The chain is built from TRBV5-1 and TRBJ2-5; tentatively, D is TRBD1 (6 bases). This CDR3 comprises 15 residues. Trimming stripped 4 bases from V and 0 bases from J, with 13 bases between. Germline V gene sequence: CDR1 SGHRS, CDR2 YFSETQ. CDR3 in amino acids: CASSKETGDQETQYF. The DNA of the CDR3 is TGCGCCAGCAGCAAGGAGACAGGCGACCAAGAGACCCAGTACTTC.

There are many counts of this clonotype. For the CDR3, the DNA is TGTGCCAGCAGCGTAACAGCGCGAGGGGATACGCAGTATTTT. As protein: CASSVTARGDTQYF. The chain carries TRBV7-9 and TRBJ2-3, with D possibly TRBD2 on 5 matching bases. Germline lookup yields CDR1 SEHNR and CDR2 FQNEAQ (reference sequence). Trimming took 5 bases from V and 6 from J, leaving 15 bases between them. The CDR3 has 14 residues.

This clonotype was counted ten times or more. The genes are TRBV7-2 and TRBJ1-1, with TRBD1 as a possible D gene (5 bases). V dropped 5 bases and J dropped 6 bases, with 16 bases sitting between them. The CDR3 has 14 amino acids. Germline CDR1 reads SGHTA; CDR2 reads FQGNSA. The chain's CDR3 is CASSLIGQVSEAFF. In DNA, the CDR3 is TGTGCCAGCAGCCTCATCGGACAAGTTTCTGAAGCTTTCTTT.

CDR3 sequence (DNA): TGTGCCAGCTCACCACCGTCCCCGGGCGAGCAGTACTTC. Residues: CASSPPSPGEQYF. The chain carries TRBV18 and TRBJ2-7; D uncertain. This CDR3 has 13 amino acids. The germline V gene encodes CDR1 KGHSH and CDR2 LQKENI. V was cut by 0 bases and J by 6 bases, with 9 bases left in between.

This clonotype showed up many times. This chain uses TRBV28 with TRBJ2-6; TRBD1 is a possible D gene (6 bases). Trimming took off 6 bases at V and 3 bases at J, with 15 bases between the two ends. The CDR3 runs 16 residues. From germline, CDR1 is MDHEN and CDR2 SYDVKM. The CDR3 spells CASSLIQGYGANVLTF. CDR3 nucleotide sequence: TGTGCCAGCAGCCTGATACAGGGATATGGGGCCAACGTCCTGACTTTC.

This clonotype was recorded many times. The CDR3 coding sequence is TGTGCCAGCAGCCGGGGACAGGGGGTTTACACCGGGGAGCTGTTTTTT. As protein: CASSRGQGVYTGELFF. The rearrangement links TRBV7-8 to TRBJ2-2; the match to TRBD1 covers 11 bases. Germline assignment: CDR1 SGHVS and CDR2 FQNEAQ. V lost 5 bases, J lost 3 bases, and 5 bases stayed unmatched. The CDR3 has 16 residues. The variable domain in full, completed from reference TRBV7-8 and TRBJ2-2, reads GAGVSQSPRYKVAKRGQDVALRCDPISGHVSLFWYQQALGQGPEFLTYFQNEAQLDKSGLPSDRFFAERPEGSVSTLKIQRTQQEDSAVYLCASSRGQGVYTGELFFGEGSRLTVL.

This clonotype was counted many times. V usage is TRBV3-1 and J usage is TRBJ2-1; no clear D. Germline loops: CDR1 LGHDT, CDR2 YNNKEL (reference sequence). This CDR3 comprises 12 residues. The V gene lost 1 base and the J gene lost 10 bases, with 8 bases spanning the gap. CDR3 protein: CASSQVTEEQFF. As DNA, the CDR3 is TGTGCCAGCAGCCAAGTCACCGAGGAGCAGTTCTTC.

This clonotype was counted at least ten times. The CDR3: CSSRVWTSGNEQFF. In nucleotides, the CDR3 is TGCAGCAGCCGGGTTTGGACTAGCGGCAATGAGCAGTTCTTC. The chain combines TRBV20-1 with TRBJ2-1; 10 bases are a match to TRBD2. CDR3 length equals 14 residues. Germline CDR1 is DFQATT and CDR2 is SNEGSKA (reference sequence).

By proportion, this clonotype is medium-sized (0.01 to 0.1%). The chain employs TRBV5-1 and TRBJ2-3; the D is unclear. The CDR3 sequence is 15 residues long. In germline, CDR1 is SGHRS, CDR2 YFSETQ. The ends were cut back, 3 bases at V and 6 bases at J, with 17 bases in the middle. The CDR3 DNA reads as TGCGCCAGCAGCTACCGGGCCCCGAGGATGGATACGCAGTATTTT. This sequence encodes CASSYRAPRMDTQYF. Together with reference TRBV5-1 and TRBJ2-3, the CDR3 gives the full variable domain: KAGVTQTPRYLIKTRGQQVTLSCSPISGHRSVSWYQQTPGQGLQFLFEYFSETQRNKGNFPGRFSGRQFSNSRSEMNVSTLELGDSALYLCASSYRAPRMDTQYFGPGTRLTVL.